Listed below are T cell receptor beta chains from one sample, sequenced in a study of PD-1 blockade in classical Hodgkin lymphoma. Using immunoSEQ multiplex PCR, the repertoire was profiled, and TCRdb retains in-frame clones only, with some absent. The sample lists tens of thousands of clones; approximately 92% were seen once. The specimen was peripheral blood mononuclear cells (PBMCs), collected before the second cycle of nivolumab. The receptors come from a human donor with classical Hodgkin lymphoma. Both conserved end residues are trimmed from each CDR3. D genes are given only for firm matches.

- TRBJ2-1 TRBV2 ASSEAPSSYNEQF
- TRBJ2-7 TRBV11-1 ASSLLYRSEQY
TRBD2 TRBJ2-3 TRBV7-3 ASSVRGESTDTQY
- TRBJ2-3 TRBV21-1 ASSKGLVGTDTQY
TRBD1 TRBJ1-5 TRBV28 ASSPSGGWGNQPQH
TRBD1 TRBJ2-7 TRBV5-1 ASSLHGQAYEQY
- TRBJ2-1 TRBV27 ASSFNLAIEQF
- TRBJ2-5 TRBV30 AWSPSTGETQY
- TRBJ1-6 TRBV12-5 ASGLVPGAYNSPLH
- TRBJ1-5 TRBV5-5 ASSLGLVNQPQH
- TRBJ2-3 TRBV10-3 ATSRVDTQY
- TRBJ2-4 TRBV7-8 ASSLKPSLTANIQY
TRBD1 TRBJ2-7 TRBV4-1 ASRLMGQNSYEQY
- TRBJ2-1 TRBV28 ASSLSGVRHVHNEQF
TRBD2 TRBJ2-3 TRBV4-2 ASSQIAGGNTDTQY
- TRBJ2-3 TRBV7-8 ASSLGSTDTQY
TRBD2 TRBJ2-1 TRBV9 ASSPSGGYEQF
- TRBJ2-5 TRBV7-9 ASSFITGTRETQY
- TRBJ2-3 TRBV9 ASSVGSGTDTQY
- TRBJ2-1 TRBV5-6 ASSYRQFFGATSPQF
- TRBJ2-5 TRBV5-4 ASSLRVLGEETQY
- TRBJ1-2 TRBV6-5 ASSSLRNYGYT
TRBD2 TRBJ2-7 TRBV7-8 ASSLSGGTTYEQY
TRBD1 TRBJ1-4 TRBV7-8 ASSLGTGGAGNEKLF
TRBD2 TRBJ2-1 TRBV10-3 AIDRGTSSEQF
TRBD1 TRBJ1-2 TRBV6-5 ASSYQRTGGNYGYT
- TRBJ2-3 TRBV28 ASSLPHTTDTQY
TRBD1 TRBJ1-4 TRBV29-1 SVGVGTGNEKLF
TRBD1 TRBJ1-5 TRBV4-1 ASSQDRGRNQPQH
TRBD1 TRBJ2-1 TRBV28 ASSRGTGGFRLSSYNEQF
TRBD1 TRBJ1-5 TRBV2 ASIAGRGNQPQH
- TRBJ1-4 TRBV29-1 SARGMGNEKLF
- TRBJ1-2 TRBV28 AISTSAGKLNYGYT
- TRBJ1-2 TRBV6-1 ASSEGAAHGYGYT
TRBD1 TRBJ1-1 TRBV5-1 ASSSDRANTEAF
- TRBJ2-7 TRBV5-1 ASSLGRTLSSYEQY
TRBD1 TRBJ1-6 TRBV27 ASSPTGGSYNSPLH
- TRBJ2-1 TRBV5-1 ASSLARGADEQF
- TRBJ1-1 TRBV7-9 ASSLDTEAF
TRBD1 TRBJ1-5 TRBV19 ASSISGDSMLSQH
- TRBJ2-7 TRBV6-6 ASSNVEYEQY
TRBD1 TRBJ2-3 TRBV7-8 ASSPPPISGGDTQY
TRBD1 TRBJ1-2 TRBV5-6 ASRSGGAGYGYT
TRBD1 TRBJ1-5 TRBV6-6 ASSYGTGGPNQPQH
- TRBJ2-3 TRBV28 ASNMQTTDTQY
TRBD2 TRBJ2-1 TRBV16 ASSQGSSGSFGEQF
- TRBJ1-4 TRBV19 ASSILRDEKLF
- TRBJ2-3 TRBV10-2 ASSEPPADTQY
TRBD1 TRBJ2-7 TRBV6-5 ASRAGTGGLYEQY
TRBD1 TRBJ2-1 TRBV28 ASTTGGSYNEQF
- TRBJ2-1 TRBV5-1 ASSLGTYSYNEQF
TRBD2 TRBJ2-5 TRBV6-1 ASSAGLAGGFQETQY
- TRBJ2-1 TRBV4-1 ASSRGGYNEQF
- TRBJ2-3 TRBV7-8 ASSLSAGADTQY
- TRBJ2-4 TRBV2 ASSEDRAFAKNIQY
TRBD2 TRBJ2-7 TRBV5-4 ASSSELAGNSYEQY